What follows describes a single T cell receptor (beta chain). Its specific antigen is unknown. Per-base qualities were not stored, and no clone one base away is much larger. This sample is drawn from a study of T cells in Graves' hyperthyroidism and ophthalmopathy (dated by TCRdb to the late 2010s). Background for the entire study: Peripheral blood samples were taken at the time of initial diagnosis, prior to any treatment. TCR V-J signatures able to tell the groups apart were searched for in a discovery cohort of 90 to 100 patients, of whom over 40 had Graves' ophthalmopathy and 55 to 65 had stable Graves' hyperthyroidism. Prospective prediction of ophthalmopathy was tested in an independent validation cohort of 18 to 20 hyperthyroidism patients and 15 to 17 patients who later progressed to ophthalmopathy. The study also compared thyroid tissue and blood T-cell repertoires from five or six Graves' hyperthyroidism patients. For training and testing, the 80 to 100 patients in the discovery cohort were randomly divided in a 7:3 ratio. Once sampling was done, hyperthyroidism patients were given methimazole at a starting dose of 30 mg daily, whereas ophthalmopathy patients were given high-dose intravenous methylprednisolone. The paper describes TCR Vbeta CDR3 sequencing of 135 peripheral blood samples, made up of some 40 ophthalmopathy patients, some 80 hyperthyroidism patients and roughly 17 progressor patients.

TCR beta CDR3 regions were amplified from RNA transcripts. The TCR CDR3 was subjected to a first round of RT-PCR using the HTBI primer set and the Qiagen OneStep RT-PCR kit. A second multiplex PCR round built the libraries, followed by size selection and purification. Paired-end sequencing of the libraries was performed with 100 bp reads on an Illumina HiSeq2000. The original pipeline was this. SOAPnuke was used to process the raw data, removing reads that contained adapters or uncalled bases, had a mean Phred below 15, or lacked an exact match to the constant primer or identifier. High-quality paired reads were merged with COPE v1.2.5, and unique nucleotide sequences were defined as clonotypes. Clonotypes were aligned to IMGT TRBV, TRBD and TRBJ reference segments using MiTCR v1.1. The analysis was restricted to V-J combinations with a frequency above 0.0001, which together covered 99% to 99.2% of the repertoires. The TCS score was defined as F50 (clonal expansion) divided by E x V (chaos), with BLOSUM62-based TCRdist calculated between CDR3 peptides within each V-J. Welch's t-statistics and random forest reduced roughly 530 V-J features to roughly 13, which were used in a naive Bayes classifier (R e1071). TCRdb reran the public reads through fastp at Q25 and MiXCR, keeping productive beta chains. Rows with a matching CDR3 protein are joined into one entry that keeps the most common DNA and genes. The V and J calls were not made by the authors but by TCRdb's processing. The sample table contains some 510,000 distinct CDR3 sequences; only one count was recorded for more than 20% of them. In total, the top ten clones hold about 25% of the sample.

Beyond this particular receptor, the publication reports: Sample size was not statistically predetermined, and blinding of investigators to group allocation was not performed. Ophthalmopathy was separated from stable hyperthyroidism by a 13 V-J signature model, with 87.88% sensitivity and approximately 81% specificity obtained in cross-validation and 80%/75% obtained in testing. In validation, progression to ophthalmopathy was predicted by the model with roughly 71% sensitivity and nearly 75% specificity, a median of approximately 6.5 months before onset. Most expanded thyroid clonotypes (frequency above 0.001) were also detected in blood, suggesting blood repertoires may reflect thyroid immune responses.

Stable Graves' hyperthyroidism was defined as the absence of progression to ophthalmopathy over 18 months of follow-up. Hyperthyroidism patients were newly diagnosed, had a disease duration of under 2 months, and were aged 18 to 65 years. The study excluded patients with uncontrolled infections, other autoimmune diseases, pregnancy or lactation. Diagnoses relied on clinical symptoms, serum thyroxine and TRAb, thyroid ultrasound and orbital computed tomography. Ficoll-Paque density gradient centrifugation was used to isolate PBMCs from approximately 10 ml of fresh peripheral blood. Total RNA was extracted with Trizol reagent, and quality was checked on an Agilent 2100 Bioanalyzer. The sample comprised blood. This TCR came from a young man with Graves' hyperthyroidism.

In nucleotide form, the sequence is TGTGCCTGGCAGCCGACAGAGGGTAATCAGCCCCAGCATTTT. The translation is CAWQPTEGNQPQHF. The V and J genes are TRBV30 and TRBJ1-5; TRBD1 is perhaps the D gene, given 5 matching bases. V drops 5 bases and J drops 4 bases, leaving 15 bases in between. Reading from cysteine to phenylalanine, the CDR3 counts 14 amino acids. The only DNA kept is the CDR3, 42 bases in frame from the first base. The germline V gene (reference sequence) gives CDR1 as GTSNPN and CDR2 as SVGIG.